The T cell receptor beta chain under discussion was sequenced for a study of blood T cell repertoires in COVID-19. Study-wide context: The cDNA or gDNA used as material had been derived from T cells, B-cell-depleted T cells, or PBMCs.

Per the original methods: Amplification of reference gene primers was used by the study to estimate nucleated cell counts. Sequenced by immunoSEQ multiplex PCR; TCRdb stores in-frame clones only, minus some. D and trimming come from the DNA, and the V and J calls and clone size come from that table. Of around 140,000 clones in the sample, under 90% were seen once. The V gene lost 5 bases and the J gene lost 7 bases, with 18 bases spanning the gap. The CDR3 runs to 16 residues. The germline gives CDR1 MNHEY, CDR2 SMNVEV (reference sequence). The sequenced material came from peripheral blood. The genes are TRBV27 and TRBJ1-6, with a tentative D call TRBD1 (6 bases). The receptor's source is a human donor in a cohort sampled during active COVID-19. In DNA, the CDR3 is TGTGCCAGCAGTCCCTGGGATACAGGGCACAATTCACCCCTCCACTTT. It codes for CASSPWDTGHNSPLHF.